What follows are 32 T cell receptor beta chains derived from one specimen sequenced in a study of cytomegalovirus exposure and HLA in healthy donors (dated by TCRdb to 2015 to 2018). Library preparation employed the immunoSEQ multiplex PCR assay. The multiplex PCR relied on a mix of 60 forward primers for TCR Vbeta segments and 13 reverse primers for TCR Jbeta segments. Sourced from immuneACCESS, this table was stored by TCRdb with only in-frame sequences that have V and J called. A share of the clones is absent; for the studies checked, an unresolved V gene accounts for under half, and the remainder has no known explanation. The sample table shows some 170,000 clones, and 80% are seen once. The ten largest clones take up roughly 4.4% of the sample. The sample was PBMCs. The origin of the receptors is a man aged 25-45 years in good health and CMV-seronegative.

In the case of this clone: The germline gene is not matched at one end of the junction; a read error may be the cause. The CDR3 region is CASNTVNLPQHF. The CDR3 DNA sequence: TGTGCCAGTAACACAGTCAATCTGCCCCAGCATTTT. The rearrangement links TRBV19 to TRBJ1-5; D remains ambiguous. There are 12 residues in the CDR3. Germline V gene sequence: CDR1 LNHDA, CDR2 SQIVND (reference sequence).

This clone was detected only once. The rearrangement uses TRBV28 and TRBJ1-2; possibly TRBD1 for D (5 bases). There are 12 residues in the CDR3. Trimming cost V 3 bases and J 7 bases, with 9 bases left between them. The germline V gene has CDR1 MDHEN and CDR2 SYDVKM. The CDR3 loop is CASSFGGTGYTF. The CDR3 nucleotides read TGTGCCAGCAGTTTTGGGGGGACTGGCTACACCTTC.

The chain couples TRBV6-6 to TRBJ2-3, with D hard to call. V was cut by 2 bases and J by 8 bases, with 17 bases left in between. Looked up from germline, CDR1 is MNHNY and CDR2 is SVGAGI (reference sequence). This CDR3 comprises 15 residues. The CDR3 region is CASSYEGQPTGTQYF. CDR3 nucleotides: TGTGCCAGCAGTTACGAAGGTCAGCCGACTGGTACGCAGTATTTT.

The chain recombines TRBV21-1 with TRBJ2-3; no DNA check was done on the table's D call, TRBD2. TRBV21-1 is deemed a pseudogene. This CDR3 is built from 17 residues. CDR3 DNA sequence: TGTGCCAGCAGCAACCTCCCCCGTGGGAGTGCGTCAGATACGCAGTATTTT. It specifies CASSNLPRGSASDTQYF.

There are a few counts of this clone. The J gene is TRBJ1-4, the V gene TRBV7-8, with TRBD1 matching 7 bases. The CDR3 is made up of 15 amino acids. The V gene's germline CDR1 is SGHVS and CDR2 FQNEAQ. V trimming: 3 bases; J trimming: 12 bases; junction bases outside the gene matches: 13. CDR3 region: CASSLKRGPTGELFF. In nucleotides, the CDR3 is TGTGCCAGCAGCTTGAAAAGGGGGCCCACCGGGGAACTGTTTTTT.

The chain combines TRBV11-2 with TRBJ2-6; D ambiguous. The V gene lost 4 bases and the J gene lost 1 base, with 14 bases spanning the gap. Germline V gene sequence: CDR1 SGHAT, CDR2 FQNNGV. This CDR3 is built from 17 residues. The CDR3 DNA is TGTGCCAGCAGCTCCCATATCCAGAGGTCTGGGGCCAACGTCCTGACTTTC. Amino acids: CASSSHIQRSGANVLTF.

The chain joins TRBV18 to TRBJ1-1; D may be TRBD1 (5 bases). Trimming cost V 3 bases and J 6 bases, with 14 bases left between them. CDR1 is KGHSH, CDR2 LQKENI, per germline. CDR3 length: 14 residues. The CDR3: CASSPQGVIAEAFF. The CDR3, as DNA: TGTGCCAGCTCACCTCAAGGGGTAATCGCTGAAGCTTTCTTT.

In nucleotides, the CDR3 is TGTGCCAGCAGCGTAGCCCTAGGGGGTGACTACAATGAGCAGTTCTTC. It translates to CASSVALGGDYNEQFF. The chain uses TRBV9 and TRBJ2-1, with D possibly matching TRBD1 (6 bases). Trimming left V 0 bases short and J 3 bases short, with 13 bases between. Germline loops: CDR1 SGDLS, CDR2 YYNGEE. This CDR3 region has 16 residues.

This rearrangement joins TRBV5-4 to TRBJ2-1, with 12 bases aligning to TRBD2. J gave up 8 bases and V 0 bases, and 6 bases lay outside the gene matches. The germline V gene has CDR1 SGHNT and CDR2 YYREEE (reference sequence). The CDR3 has 16 amino acids. CDR3 DNA: TGTGCCAGCAGCTTGGGACTAGCGGGAGTCGCTGATGAGCAGTTCTTC. Translated, it gives CASSLGLAGVADEQFF.

The DNA of the CDR3 is TGTGCCAGCGATAGGGAGGGCGGCGAGCAGTACTTC. It codes for CASDREGGEQYF. J is TRBJ2-7 and V is TRBV2; 7 nucleotides line up with TRBD2. The CDR3 spans 12 residues. The germline V gene encodes CDR1 SNHLY and CDR2 FYNNEI. Trimming cost V 8 bases and J 6 bases; bases outside gene matches: 7.

V and J are TRBV9 and TRBJ2-7, with D perhaps TRBD1 (5 bases). The CDR3 contains 14 residues. The V gene lost 3 bases and the J gene lost 6 bases, with 16 bases spanning the gap. The germline gives CDR1 SGDLS, CDR2 YYNGEE. This chain's CDR3 is CASSGGGQGPEQYF. CDR3 DNA: TGTGCCAGCAGCGGTGGTGGGCAGGGCCCCGAGCAGTACTTC.

There are a few counts of this clone. The rearrangement joins TRBV11-1 to TRBJ2-7, with 7 bases aligning to TRBD2. Germline V gene data show CDR1 as SGHAT and CDR2 as FQDESV (reference sequence). V shed 9 bases and J 2 bases; nucleotides not matched to a gene: 1. The CDR3 length is 11 residues. In nucleotides, the CDR3 is TGTGCCAGTGCGGGGGCCTACGAGCAGTACTTC. Its translation is CASAGAYEQYF. The full variable domain, in which reference TRBV11-1 and TRBJ2-7 provide the parts outside the CDR3, is EAEVAQSPRYKITEKSQAVAFWCDPISGHATLYWYRQILGQGPELLVQFQDESVVDDSQLPKDRFSAERLKGVDSTLKIQPAELGDSAMYLCASAGAYEQYFGPGTRLTVT.

This clone was seen more than once but under ten times. The chain has TRBV11-2 and TRBJ2-1, with 8 bases fitting TRBD2. The germline V gene has CDR1 SGHAT and CDR2 FQNNGV. This CDR3 is built from 16 residues. V shed 5 bases, J shed 3 bases, and the junction held 9 bases outside the gene matches. CDR3 region: CASSPGAGGGYNEQFF. CDR3 bases: TGTGCCAGCAGCCCCGGTGCGGGAGGAGGCTACAATGAGCAGTTCTTC. The whole variable domain, remainder taken from reference TRBV11-2 and TRBJ2-1, is EAGVAQSPRYKIIEKRQSVAFWCNPISGHATLYWYQQILGQGPKLLIQFQNNGVVDDSQLPKDRFSAERLKGVDSTLKIQPAKLEDSAVYLCASSPGAGGGYNEQFFGPGTRLTVL.

This chain links TRBV6-1 with TRBJ1-1, with D perhaps matching TRBD1 (5 bases). This CDR3 comprises 16 residues. The germline V gene has CDR1 MNHNS and CDR2 SASEGT. Trimming removed 0 bases at V and 0 bases at J, with 11 bases between. DNA for the CDR3: TGTGCCAGCAGTGAAGCTCCGGGACTCTTGAACACTGAAGCTTTCTTT. Its protein is CASSEAPGLLNTEAFF.

This chain links TRBV5-1 with TRBJ2-3; 10 bases are shared with TRBD1. The CDR3 extends over 16 amino acids. CDR1 and CDR2 from the germline V gene are SGHRS and YFSETQ. The trim removed 4 bases at V and 3 bases at J, leaving 8 bases unmatched. CDR3 DNA sequence: TGCGCCAGCAGCATAACCCCGGGACAGGGGACAGATACGCAGTATTTT. Its protein product is CASSITPGQGTDTQYF.

The CDR3 loop is CASQYSGANVLTF. CDR3 nucleotides: TGTGCCAGCCAGTACTCTGGGGCCAACGTCCTGACTTTC. The chain recombines TRBV19 with TRBJ2-6; D unresolved. The ends were cut back, 9 bases at V and 0 bases at J, with 6 bases in the middle. In germline, CDR1 is LNHDA, CDR2 SQIVND (reference sequence). This CDR3 has 13 amino acids.

The chain uses TRBV28 and TRBJ1-5, with 8 positions matching TRBD1. This CDR3 is 18 amino acids long. Per germline, CDR1 MDHEN and CDR2 SYDVKM. Germline trimming cut 6 bases from V and 0 bases from J; bases unmatched to any gene: 13. CDR3 nucleotide sequence: TGTGCCAGCAGCCCCCTACAGGACAGGGACCCTAGCAATCAGCCCCAGCATTTT. Translation gives CASSPLQDRDPSNQPQHF.

The chain uses TRBV29-1 and TRBJ2-2, with D maybe TRBD2 (7 bases). Germline V lookup: CDR1 SQVTM, CDR2 ANQGSEA. The CDR3 has 14 residues. Trimming left V 6 bases short and J 3 bases short, with 14 bases between. CDR3 in amino acids: CSVKGGEDTGELFF. DNA for the CDR3: TGCAGCGTGAAGGGGGGGGAGGACACCGGGGAGCTGTTTTTT.

This chain connects TRBV27 to TRBJ2-5; D gene unclear. The end of the DNA aligns better with TRBJ2-7, so the J call may be wrong. The CDR3 contains 16 residues. CDR1 and CDR2 (germline): MNHEY, SMNVEV (reference sequence). The CDR3 DNA follows: TGTGCCAGCAGTTTATATTTCCAGGTCTCTACCTACGAGCAGTACTTC. It specifies CASSLYFQVSTYEQYF.

This chain uses TRBV13 with TRBJ1-1, with 11 bases matching TRBD1. The CDR3 extends over 16 amino acids. V trimming: 5 bases; J trimming: 5 bases; junction bases outside the gene matches: 10. Germline V gene data show CDR1 as PRHDT and CDR2 as FYEKMQ (reference sequence). The CDR3 region has the DNA TGTGCCAGCAGCCCAGGACAGGGGGCGATGAGGACTGAAGCTTTCTTT. The encoded protein is CASSPGQGAMRTEAFF. The full variable domain, its missing parts supplied by reference TRBV13 and TRBJ1-1, is AAGVIQSPRHLIKEKRETATLKCYPIPRHDTVYWYQQGPGQDPQFLISFYEKMQSDKGSIPDRFSAQQFSDYHSELNMSSLELGDSALYFCASSPGQGAMRTEAFFGQGTRLTVV.

This clone was recorded once. The chain links TRBV15 to TRBJ1-1; 7 nucleotides match TRBD1. V gave up 2 bases and J gave up 7 bases; unmatched junction bases: 10. The CDR3 length is 15 residues. Per germline, CDR1 LNHNV and CDR2 YYDKDF (reference sequence). CDR3 in DNA: TGTGCCACCAGCAGAATCCCCGGGACAGTAGTTGAAGCTTTCTTT. This encodes CATSRIPGTVVEAFF.

The sample holds a few counts of this clone. The genes are TRBV5-1 and TRBJ2-2, with D possibly being TRBD2 (5 bases). The V and J ends lost 4 bases and 5 bases respectively, with 18 bases between them. This CDR3 is built from 16 residues. CDR1 and CDR2 (germline): SGHRS, YFSETQ. For the CDR3, the DNA is TGCGCCAGCAGCCACTCCTCTAGCAGAGCTACCGGGGAGCTGTTTTTT. Protein sequence: CASSHSSSRATGELFF.

This clone showed up just once. The gene calls are TRBV7-6 and TRBJ1-1; weak D call: TRBD1 (5 bases). The CDR3 is made up of 14 amino acids. The V end lost 5 bases, the J end lost 11 bases, and 21 bases lay between the germline ends. CDR1 and CDR2 from the germline V gene are SGHVS and FNYEAQ. CDR3 nucleotide sequence: TGTGCCAGCAGCGTAATAGGGGAAGGTTCGGGCGCTTTCTTT. It codes for CASSVIGEGSGAFF.

V and J are TRBV6-5 and TRBJ1-1; unclear D gene. The CDR3 sequence is 13 residues long. Trimming took 2 bases from V and 4 from J, leaving 8 bases between them. Looked up from germline, CDR1 is MNHEY and CDR2 is SVGAGI. CDR3 bases: TGTGCCAGCAGTTACGGGGAGGGCACTGAAGCTTTCTTT. Translation: CASSYGEGTEAFF.

The chain links TRBV5-1 to TRBJ2-7; possible D gene TRBD1, 7 bases. This CDR3 contains 14 residues. The germline CDR1 and CDR2 sequences are SGHRS and YFSETQ. With 0 bases removed from V and 6 bases from J, the gap between germline ends came to 13 bases. The CDR3: CASSLGQGGREQYF. CDR3 DNA: TGCGCCAGCAGCTTGGGACAGGGAGGACGCGAGCAGTACTTC.

In its sample, this clone was seen a few times. V usage is TRBV5-1 and J usage is TRBJ2-4; tentative D call: TRBD1 (5 bases). With 2 bases removed from V and 0 bases from J, the gap between germline ends came to 18 bases. This CDR3 has 18 residues. Per germline, CDR1 SGHRS and CDR2 YFSETQ. This chain's CDR3 is CASSFLGTPGIAKNIQYF. The CDR3 region has the DNA TGCGCCAGCAGCTTTCTGGGAACCCCAGGGATAGCCAAAAACATTCAGTACTTC.

The chain joins TRBV5-1 to TRBJ1-1, with D possibly TRBD1 on 6 matching bases. Germline V gene lookup returns CDR1 SGHRS and CDR2 YFSETQ. V was trimmed by 1 base and J by 4 bases, leaving 8 bases between them. The CDR3 has 13 residues. This CDR3 reads CASSLKQGTEAFF. CDR3 in DNA: TGCGCCAGCAGCTTGAAACAGGGCACTGAAGCTTTCTTT.

The chain employs TRBV27 and TRBJ2-7; D perhaps matches TRBD1 (5 bases). Trimming cost V 5 bases and J 2 bases, with 16 bases left between them. This CDR3 region has 15 residues. Germline V gene data show CDR1 as MNHEY and CDR2 as SMNVEV (reference sequence). The CDR3 here is CASSPGAGPTYEQYF. CDR3 sequence (DNA): TGTGCCAGCAGTCCTGGGGCAGGGCCCACCTACGAGCAGTACTTC.

This rearrangement joins TRBV28 to TRBJ1-1, with 7 bases identical to TRBD1. The CDR3 length is 15 residues. V gave up 7 bases and J gave up 5 bases; unmatched junction bases: 13. Germline V gene data show CDR1 as MDHEN and CDR2 as SYDVKM. For the CDR3, the DNA is TGTGCCAGCAAAACGGGGCCAGGGGGAGATACTGAAGCTTTCTTT. It encodes CASKTGPGGDTEAFF.

V is TRBV29-1 and J is TRBJ2-7; a weak D match, TRBD1 (7 bases). The V gene lost 3 bases and the J gene lost 2 bases, with 17 bases spanning the gap. The germline CDR1 and CDR2 sequences are SQVTM and ANQGSEA. The CDR3 spans 15 residues. As DNA, the CDR3 is TGCAGCGTTGATTCGGGGGTCAGGGGGACCTACGAGCAGTACTTC. Translating gives CSVDSGVRGTYEQYF.

This clone appeared once. The gene calls are TRBV5-4 and TRBJ2-1; tentatively, D is TRBD2 (5 bases). The CDR3 has 16 residues. Germline CDR1 is SGHNT and CDR2 is YYREEE (reference sequence). The V gene lost 0 bases and the J gene lost 4 bases, with 14 bases spanning the gap. CDR3: CASSLVGGAEYNEQFF. The CDR3 DNA sequence: TGTGCCAGCAGCTTGGTAGGTGGAGCGGAGTACAATGAGCAGTTCTTC.

The chain carries TRBV7-6 and TRBJ1-1; 8 bases are shared with TRBD1. The CDR3 runs 16 residues. Germline CDR1 is SGHVS and CDR2 is FNYEAQ. The trim removed 5 bases at V and 2 bases at J, leaving 10 bases unmatched. Here the CDR3 reads CASSETGGSLNTEAFF. In nucleotides, the CDR3 is TGTGCCAGCAGCGAAACAGGGGGATCTTTAAACACTGAAGCTTTCTTT.